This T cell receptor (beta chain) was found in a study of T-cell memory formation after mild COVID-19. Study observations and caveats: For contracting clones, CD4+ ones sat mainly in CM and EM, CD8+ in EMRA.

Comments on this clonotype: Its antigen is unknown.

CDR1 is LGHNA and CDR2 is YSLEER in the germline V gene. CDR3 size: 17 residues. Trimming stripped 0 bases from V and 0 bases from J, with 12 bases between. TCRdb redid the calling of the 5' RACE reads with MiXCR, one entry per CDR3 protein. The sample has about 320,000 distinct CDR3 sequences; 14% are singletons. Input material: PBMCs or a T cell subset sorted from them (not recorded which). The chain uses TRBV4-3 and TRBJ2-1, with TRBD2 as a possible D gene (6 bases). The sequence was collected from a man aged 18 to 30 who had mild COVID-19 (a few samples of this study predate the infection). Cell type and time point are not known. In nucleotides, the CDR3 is TGCGCCAGCAGCCAAGATTCGCGCGGGGCCTCCTACAATGAGCAGTTCTTC. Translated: CASSQDSRGASYNEQFF.